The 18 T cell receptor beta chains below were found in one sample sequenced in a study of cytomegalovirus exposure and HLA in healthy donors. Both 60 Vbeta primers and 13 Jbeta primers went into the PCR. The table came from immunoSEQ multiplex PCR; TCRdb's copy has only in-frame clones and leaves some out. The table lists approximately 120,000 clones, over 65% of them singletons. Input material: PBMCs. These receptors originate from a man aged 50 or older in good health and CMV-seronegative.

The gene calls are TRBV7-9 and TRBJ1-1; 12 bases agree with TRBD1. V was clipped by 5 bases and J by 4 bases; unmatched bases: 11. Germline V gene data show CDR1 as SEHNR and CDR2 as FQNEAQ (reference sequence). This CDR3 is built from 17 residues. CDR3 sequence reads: CASSPGTGGGRVTEAFF. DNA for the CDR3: TGTGCCAGCAGCCCCGGGACAGGGGGCGGCCGAGTCACTGAAGCTTTCTTT. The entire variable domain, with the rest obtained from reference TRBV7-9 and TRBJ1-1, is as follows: DTGVSQNPRHKITKRGQNVTFRCDPISEHNRLYWYRQTLGQGPEFLTYFQNEAQLEKSRLLSDRFSAERPKGSFSTLEIQRTEQGDSAMYLCASSPGTGGGRVTEAFFGQGTRLTVV.

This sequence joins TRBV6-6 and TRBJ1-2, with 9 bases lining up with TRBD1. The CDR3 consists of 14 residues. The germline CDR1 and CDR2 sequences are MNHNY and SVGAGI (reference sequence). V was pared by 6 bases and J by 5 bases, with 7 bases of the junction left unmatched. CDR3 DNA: TGTGCCAGCAGAACGGGACAGGGACCTTATGGCTACACCTTC. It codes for CASRTGQGPYGYTF.

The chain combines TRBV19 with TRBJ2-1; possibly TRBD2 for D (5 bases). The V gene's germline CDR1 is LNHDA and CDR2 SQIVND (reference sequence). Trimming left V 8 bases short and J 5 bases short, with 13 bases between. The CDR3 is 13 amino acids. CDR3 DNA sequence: TGTGCCAGTGGGCTAGCCAAAAACAATGAGCAGTTCTTC. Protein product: CASGLAKNNEQFF.

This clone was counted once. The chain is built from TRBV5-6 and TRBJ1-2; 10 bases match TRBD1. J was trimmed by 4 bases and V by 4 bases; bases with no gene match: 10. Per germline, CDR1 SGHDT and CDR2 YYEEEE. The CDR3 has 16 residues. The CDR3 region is CASSTTTTGGAYGYTF. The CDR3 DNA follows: TGTGCCAGCAGCACCACGACGACAGGGGGCGCCTATGGCTACACCTTC.

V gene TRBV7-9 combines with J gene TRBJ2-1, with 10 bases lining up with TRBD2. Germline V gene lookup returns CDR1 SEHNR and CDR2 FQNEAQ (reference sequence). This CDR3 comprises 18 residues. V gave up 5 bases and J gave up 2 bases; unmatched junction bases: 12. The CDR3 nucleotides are TGTGCCAGCAGCCAAGCAGGGGTAGCGGGGGGCCCCTACAATGAGCAGTTCTTC. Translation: CASSQAGVAGGPYNEQFF. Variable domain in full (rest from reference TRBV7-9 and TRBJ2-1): DTGVSQNPRHKITKRGQNVTFRCDPISEHNRLYWYRQTLGQGPEFLTYFQNEAQLEKSRLLSDRFSAERPKGSFSTLEIQRTEQGDSAMYLCASSQAGVAGGPYNEQFFGPGTRLTVL.

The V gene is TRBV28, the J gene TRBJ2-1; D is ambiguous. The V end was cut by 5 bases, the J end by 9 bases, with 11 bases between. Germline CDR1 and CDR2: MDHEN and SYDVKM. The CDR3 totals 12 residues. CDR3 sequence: CASSLLNGEQFF. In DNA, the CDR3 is TGTGCCAGCAGTCTCCTTAACGGTGAGCAGTTCTTC.

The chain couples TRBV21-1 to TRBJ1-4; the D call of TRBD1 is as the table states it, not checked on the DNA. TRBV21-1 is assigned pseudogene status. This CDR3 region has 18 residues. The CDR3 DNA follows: TGTGCCAGCAGCAAAGGCCATTACAGGGGACTTTCTAATGAAAAACTGTTTTTT. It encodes CASSKGHYRGLSNEKLFF.

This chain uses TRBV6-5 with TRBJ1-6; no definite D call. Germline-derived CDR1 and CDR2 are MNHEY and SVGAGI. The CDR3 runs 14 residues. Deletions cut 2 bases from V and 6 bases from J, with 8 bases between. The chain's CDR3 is CASSYGQANSPLHF. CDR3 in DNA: TGTGCCAGCAGTTACGGGCAGGCTAATTCACCCCTCCACTTT.

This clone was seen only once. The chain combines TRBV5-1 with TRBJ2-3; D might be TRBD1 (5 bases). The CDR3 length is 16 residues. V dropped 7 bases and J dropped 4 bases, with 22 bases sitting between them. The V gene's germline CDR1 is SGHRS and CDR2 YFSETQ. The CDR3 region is CASDLGEGAAPDTQYF. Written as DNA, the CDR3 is TGCGCCAGCGACCTAGGTGAAGGGGCTGCCCCAGATACGCAGTATTTT.

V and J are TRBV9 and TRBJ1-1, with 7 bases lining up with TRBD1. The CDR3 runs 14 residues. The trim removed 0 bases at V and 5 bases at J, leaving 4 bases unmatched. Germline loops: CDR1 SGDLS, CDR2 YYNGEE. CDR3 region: CASSVVGGMTEAFF. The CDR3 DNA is TGTGCCAGCAGCGTAGTAGGGGGCATGACTGAAGCTTTCTTT.

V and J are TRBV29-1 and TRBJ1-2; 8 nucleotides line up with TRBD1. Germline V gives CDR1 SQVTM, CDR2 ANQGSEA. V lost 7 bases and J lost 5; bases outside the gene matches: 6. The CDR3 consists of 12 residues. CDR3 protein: CSAPGTGYGYTF. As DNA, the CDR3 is TGCAGCGCCCCAGGGACAGGTTATGGCTACACCTTC.

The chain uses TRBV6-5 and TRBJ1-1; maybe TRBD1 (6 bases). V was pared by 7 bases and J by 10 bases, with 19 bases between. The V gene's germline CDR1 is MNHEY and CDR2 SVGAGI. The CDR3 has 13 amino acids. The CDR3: CASTRDMRVAAFF. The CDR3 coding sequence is TGTGCCAGCACCCGGGACATGAGAGTAGCAGCTTTCTTT.

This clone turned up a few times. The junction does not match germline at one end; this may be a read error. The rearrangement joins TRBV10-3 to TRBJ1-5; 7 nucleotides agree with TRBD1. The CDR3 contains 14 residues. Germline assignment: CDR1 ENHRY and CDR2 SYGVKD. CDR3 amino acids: CASSYRRGHQPQHF. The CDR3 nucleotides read TGTGCCAGCAGTTACAGGAGGGGGCATCAGCCCCAGCATTTT.

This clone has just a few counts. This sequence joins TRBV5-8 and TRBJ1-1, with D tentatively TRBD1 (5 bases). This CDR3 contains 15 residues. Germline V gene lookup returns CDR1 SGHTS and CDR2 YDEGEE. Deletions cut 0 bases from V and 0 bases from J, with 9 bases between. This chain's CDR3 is CASSLGGEVNTEAFF. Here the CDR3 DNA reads TGTGCCAGCAGCTTGGGGGGGGAAGTGAACACTGAAGCTTTCTTT.

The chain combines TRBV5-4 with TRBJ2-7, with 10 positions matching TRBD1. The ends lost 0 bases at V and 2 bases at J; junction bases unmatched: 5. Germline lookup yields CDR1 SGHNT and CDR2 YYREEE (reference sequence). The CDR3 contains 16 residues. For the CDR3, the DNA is TGTGCCAGCAGCTTGGGGGACAGGGGATCCCCCTACGAGCAGTACTTC. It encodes CASSLGDRGSPYEQYF.

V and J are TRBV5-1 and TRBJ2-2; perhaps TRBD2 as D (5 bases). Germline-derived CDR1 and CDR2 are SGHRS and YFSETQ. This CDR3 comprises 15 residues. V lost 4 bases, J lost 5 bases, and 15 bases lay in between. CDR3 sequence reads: CASSQRTPWTGELFF. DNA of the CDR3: TGCGCCAGCAGCCAAAGGACTCCGTGGACCGGGGAGCTGTTTTTT. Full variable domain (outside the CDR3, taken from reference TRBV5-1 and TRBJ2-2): KAGVTQTPRYLIKTRGQQVTLSCSPISGHRSVSWYQQTPGQGLQFLFEYFSETQRNKGNFPGRFSGRQFSNSRSEMNVSTLELGDSALYLCASSQRTPWTGELFFGEGSRLTVL.

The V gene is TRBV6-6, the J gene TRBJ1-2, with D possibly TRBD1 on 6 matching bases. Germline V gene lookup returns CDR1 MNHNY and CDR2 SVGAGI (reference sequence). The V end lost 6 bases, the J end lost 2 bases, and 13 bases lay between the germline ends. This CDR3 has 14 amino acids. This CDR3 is CASSPDRLNYGYTF. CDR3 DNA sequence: TGTGCCAGCAGCCCCGACAGGTTAAACTATGGCTACACCTTC.

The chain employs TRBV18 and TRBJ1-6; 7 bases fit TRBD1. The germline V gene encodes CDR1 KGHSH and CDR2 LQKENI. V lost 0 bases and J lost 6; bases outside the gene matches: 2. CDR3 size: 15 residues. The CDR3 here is CASSPPAGGNSPLHF. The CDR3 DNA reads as TGTGCCAGCTCACCACCGGCAGGGGGTAATTCACCCCTCCACTTT.